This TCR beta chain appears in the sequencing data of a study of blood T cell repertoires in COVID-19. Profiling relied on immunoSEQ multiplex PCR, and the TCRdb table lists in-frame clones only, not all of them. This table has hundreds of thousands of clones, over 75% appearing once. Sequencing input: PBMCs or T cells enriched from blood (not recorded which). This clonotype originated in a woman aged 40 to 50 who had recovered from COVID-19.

CDR3 amino acids: CASTPPYTGRETQYF. The CDR3 nucleotides are TGTGCCAGCACCCCACCCTACACGGGTCGAGAGACCCAGTACTTC. The gene calls are TRBV13 and TRBJ2-5; D unclear. Germline V gene data show CDR1 as PRHDT and CDR2 as FYEKMQ (reference sequence). CDR3 length equals 15 residues. V was clipped by 7 bases and J by 4 bases, with 19 bases between them.